The 3 T cell receptor beta chains below come from one sample, sequenced in a study of blood T cells in healthy people across ages. The second PCR ran roughly 6 to 11 cycles with a sample-barcoded 5' primer and J-beta primers. A single record per CDR3 protein comes from TCRdb applying MiXCR to the 5' RACE reads. The data contain about 800,000 distinct CDR3 sequences, around a quarter of them seen just once; the ten biggest clones take up under 4.5%. The same sample was also used in a study of T cells of mothers and their children.

The sample consisted of blood. These receptors were taken from a boy aged 5-17 years in good health.

The chain uses TRBV20-1 and TRBJ2-3; D possibly corresponds to TRBD2 (6 bases). Trimming took off 2 bases at V and 1 base at J, with 16 bases between the two ends. The CDR3 is 16 residues long. Germline values: CDR1 DFQATT, CDR2 SNEGSKA (reference sequence). CDR3 bases: TGCAGTGCTAGACACGACGGGAGAATCGGCACAGATACGCAGTATTTT. Translated: CSARHDGRIGTDTQYF.

The CDR3 coding sequence is TGCGCCAGCAGCACCTTTGGGGGGGTCCCAAATTCACCCCTCCACTTT. Its translation: CASSTFGGVPNSPLHF. This rearrangement joins TRBV5-1 to TRBJ1-6, with TRBD1 as a possible D gene (5 bases). V dropped 4 bases and J dropped 7 bases, with 18 bases sitting between them. In germline, CDR1 is SGHRS, CDR2 YFSETQ. This CDR3 has 16 residues.

On this clonotype itself: A much larger clone sits a single nucleotide away, making a read error possible. This chain connects TRBV25-1 to TRBJ2-1, with D perhaps matching TRBD2 (6 bases). The J call may be wrong; the DNA end is better matched by TRBJ2-7. The length of the CDR3 is 15 residues. CDR1 MGHDK and CDR2 SYGVNS come from the germline V gene. Here the CDR3 reads CASTEVGGDSYEQYF. CDR3 in DNA: TGTGCCAGCACTGAAGTTGGAGGGGACTCCTACGAGCAGTACTTC.